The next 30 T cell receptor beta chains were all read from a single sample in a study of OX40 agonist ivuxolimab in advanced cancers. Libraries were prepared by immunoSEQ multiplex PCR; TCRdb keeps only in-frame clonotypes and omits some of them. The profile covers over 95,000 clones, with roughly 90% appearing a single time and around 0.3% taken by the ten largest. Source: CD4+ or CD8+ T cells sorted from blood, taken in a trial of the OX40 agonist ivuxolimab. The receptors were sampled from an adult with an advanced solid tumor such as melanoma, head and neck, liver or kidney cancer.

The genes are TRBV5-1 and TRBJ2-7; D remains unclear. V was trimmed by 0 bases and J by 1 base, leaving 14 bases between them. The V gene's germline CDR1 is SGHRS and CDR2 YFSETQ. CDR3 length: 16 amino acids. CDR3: CASSLGPSDASYEQYF. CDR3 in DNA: TGCGCCAGCAGCTTGGGGCCCTCAGACGCATCCTACGAGCAGTACTTC.

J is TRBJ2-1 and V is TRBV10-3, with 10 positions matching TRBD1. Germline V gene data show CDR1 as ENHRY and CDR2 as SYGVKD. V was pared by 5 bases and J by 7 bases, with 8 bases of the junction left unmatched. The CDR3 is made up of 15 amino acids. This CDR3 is CAISSGTGEGNEQFF. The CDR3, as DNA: TGTGCCATCAGTTCCGGGACAGGGGAAGGGAATGAGCAGTTCTTC.

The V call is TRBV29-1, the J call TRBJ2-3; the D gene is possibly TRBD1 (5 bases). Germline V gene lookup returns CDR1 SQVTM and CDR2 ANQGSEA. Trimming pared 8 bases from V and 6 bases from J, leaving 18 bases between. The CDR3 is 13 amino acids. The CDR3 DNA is TGCAGCCTAAGGGGTACCTTAGGGGATACGCAGTATTTT. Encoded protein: CSLRGTLGDTQYF.

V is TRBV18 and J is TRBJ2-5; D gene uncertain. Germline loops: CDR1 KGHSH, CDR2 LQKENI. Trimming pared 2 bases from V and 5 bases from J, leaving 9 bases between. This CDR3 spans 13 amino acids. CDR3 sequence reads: CASSPTLMETQYF. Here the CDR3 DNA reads TGTGCCAGCTCACCAACACTAATGGAGACCCAGTACTTC.

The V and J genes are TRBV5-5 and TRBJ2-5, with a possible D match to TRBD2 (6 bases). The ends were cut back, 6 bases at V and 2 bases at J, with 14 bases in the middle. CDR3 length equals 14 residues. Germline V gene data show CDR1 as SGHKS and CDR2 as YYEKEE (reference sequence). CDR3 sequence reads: CASTLRDLQETQYF. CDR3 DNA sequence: TGTGCCAGCACCCTCCGGGACTTACAAGAGACCCAGTACTTC.

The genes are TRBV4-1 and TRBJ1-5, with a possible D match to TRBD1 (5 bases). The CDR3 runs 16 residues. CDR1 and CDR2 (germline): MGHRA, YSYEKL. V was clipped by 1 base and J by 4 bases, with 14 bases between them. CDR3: CASSQVGGGGNQPQHF. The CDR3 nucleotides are TGCGCCAGCAGCCAAGTGGGCGGGGGTGGAAATCAGCCCCAGCATTTT.

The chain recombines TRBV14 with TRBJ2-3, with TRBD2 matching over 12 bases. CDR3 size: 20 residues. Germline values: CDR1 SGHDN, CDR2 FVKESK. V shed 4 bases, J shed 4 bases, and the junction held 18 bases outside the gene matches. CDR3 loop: CASSPLFSSGRAFQPDTQYF. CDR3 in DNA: TGTGCCAGCAGCCCCCTTTTCTCTAGCGGGAGGGCCTTTCAACCAGATACGCAGTATTTT. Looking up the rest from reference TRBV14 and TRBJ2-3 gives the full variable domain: EAGVTQFPSHSVIEKGQTVTLRCDPISGHDNLYWYRRVMGKEIKFLLHFVKESKQDESGMPNNRFLAERTGGTYSTLKVQPAELEDSGVYFCASSPLFSSGRAFQPDTQYFGPGTRLTVL.

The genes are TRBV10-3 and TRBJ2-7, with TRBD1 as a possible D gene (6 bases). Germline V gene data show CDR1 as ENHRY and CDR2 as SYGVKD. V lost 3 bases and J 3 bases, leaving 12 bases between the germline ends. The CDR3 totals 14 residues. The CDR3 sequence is CAISERQGYYEQYF. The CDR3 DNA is TGTGCCATCAGTGAACGGCAGGGGTACTACGAGCAGTACTTC.

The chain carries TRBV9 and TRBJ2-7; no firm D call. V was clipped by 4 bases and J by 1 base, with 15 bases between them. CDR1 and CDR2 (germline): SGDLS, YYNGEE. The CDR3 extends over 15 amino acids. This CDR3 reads CASSPSRSLSYEQYF. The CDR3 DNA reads TGTGCCAGCAGCCCATCCCGGTCGCTTTCCTACGAGCAGTACTTC.

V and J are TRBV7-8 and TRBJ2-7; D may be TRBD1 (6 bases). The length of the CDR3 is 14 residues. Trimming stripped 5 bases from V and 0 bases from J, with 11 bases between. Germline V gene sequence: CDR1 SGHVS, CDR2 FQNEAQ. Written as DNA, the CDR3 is TGTGCCAGCAGCAGGACAGTCAACTCCTACGAGCAGTACTTC. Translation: CASSRTVNSYEQYF.

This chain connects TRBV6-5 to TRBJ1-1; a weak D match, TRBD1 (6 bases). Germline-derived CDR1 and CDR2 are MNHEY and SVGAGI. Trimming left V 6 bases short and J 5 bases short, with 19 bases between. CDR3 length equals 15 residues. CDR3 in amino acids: CASSLGTQGTTEAFF. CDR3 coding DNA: TGTGCCAGCAGCTTAGGAACACAGGGCACAACTGAAGCTTTCTTT.

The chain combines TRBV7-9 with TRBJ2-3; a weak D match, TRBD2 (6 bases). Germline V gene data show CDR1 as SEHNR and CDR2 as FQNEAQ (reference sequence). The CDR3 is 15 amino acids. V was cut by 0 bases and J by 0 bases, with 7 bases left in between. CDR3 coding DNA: TGTGCCAGCAGCTTAGCGGGGACTAGCACAGATACGCAGTATTTT. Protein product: CASSLAGTSTDTQYF.

CDR3 residues: CASSSGGERGKLFF. CDR3 DNA: TGCGCCAGCAGCTCCGGGGGGGAAAGGGGAAAACTGTTTTTT. The J gene is TRBJ1-4, the V gene TRBV5-1; a possible D gene is TRBD1 (5 bases). The V gene's germline CDR1 is SGHRS and CDR2 YFSETQ. The CDR3 length is 14 residues. V was pared by 3 bases and J by 10 bases, with 16 bases between.

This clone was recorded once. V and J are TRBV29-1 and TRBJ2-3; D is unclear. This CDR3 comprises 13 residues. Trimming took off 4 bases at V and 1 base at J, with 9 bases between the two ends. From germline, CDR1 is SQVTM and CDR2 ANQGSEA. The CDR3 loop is CSVVRPGTDTQYF. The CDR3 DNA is TGCAGCGTTGTGCGCCCAGGCACAGATACGCAGTATTTT.

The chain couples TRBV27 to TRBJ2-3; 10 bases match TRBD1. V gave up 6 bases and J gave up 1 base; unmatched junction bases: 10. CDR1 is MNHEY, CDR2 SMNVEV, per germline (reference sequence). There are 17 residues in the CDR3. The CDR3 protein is CASRTGGKVQGTDTQYF. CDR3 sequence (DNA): TGTGCCAGCAGGACAGGGGGCAAAGTGCAAGGCACAGATACGCAGTATTTT.

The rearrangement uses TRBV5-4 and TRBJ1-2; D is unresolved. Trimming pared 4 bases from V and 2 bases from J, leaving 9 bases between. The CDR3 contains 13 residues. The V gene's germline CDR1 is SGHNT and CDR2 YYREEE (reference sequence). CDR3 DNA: TGTGCCAGCAGCCCTCGGATAAACTATGGCTACACCTTC. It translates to CASSPRINYGYTF.

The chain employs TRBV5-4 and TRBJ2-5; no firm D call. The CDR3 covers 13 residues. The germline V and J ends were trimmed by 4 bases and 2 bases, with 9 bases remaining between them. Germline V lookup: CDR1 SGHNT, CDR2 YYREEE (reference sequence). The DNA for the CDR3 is TGTGCCAGCAGCCCCTACAGTCAAGAGACCCAGTACTTC. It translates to CASSPYSQETQYF.

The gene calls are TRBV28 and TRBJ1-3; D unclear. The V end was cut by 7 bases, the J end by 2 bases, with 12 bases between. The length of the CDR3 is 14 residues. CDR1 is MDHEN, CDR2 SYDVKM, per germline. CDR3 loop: CASNGGSAGNTIYF. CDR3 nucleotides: TGTGCCAGCAATGGAGGCAGCGCTGGAAACACCATATATTTT.

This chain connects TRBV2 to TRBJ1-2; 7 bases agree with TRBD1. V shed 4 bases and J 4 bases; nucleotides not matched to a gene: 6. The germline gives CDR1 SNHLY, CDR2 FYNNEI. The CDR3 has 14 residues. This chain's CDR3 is CASSVAGGGYGYTF. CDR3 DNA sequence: TGTGCCAGCAGTGTTGCAGGGGGGGGCTATGGCTACACCTTC.

The chain's CDR3 is CASSEIGVYQPQHF. The CDR3 DNA follows: TGTGCCAGCAGTGAAATAGGGGTTTATCAGCCCCAGCATTTT. The chain has TRBV6-5 and TRBJ1-5; TRBD1 might be the D (5 bases). The CDR3 totals 14 residues. Germline CDR1 reads MNHEY; CDR2 reads SVGAGI. Deletions cut 5 bases from V and 5 bases from J, with 13 bases between.

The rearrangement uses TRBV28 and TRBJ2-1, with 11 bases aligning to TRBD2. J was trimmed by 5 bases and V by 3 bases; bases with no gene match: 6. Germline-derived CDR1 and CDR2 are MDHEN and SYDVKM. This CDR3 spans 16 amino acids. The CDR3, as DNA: TGTGCCAGCAGTTTGACGACTAGCGGGACCCACAATGAGCAGTTCTTC. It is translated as CASSLTTSGTHNEQFF.

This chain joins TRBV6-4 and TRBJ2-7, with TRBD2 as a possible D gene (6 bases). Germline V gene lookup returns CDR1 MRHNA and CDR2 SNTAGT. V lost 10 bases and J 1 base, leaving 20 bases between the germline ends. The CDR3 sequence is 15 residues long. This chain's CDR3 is CAILAGTGESYEQYF. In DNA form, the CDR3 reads TGTGCCATACTAGCTGGAACGGGAGAGTCCTACGAGCAGTACTTC.

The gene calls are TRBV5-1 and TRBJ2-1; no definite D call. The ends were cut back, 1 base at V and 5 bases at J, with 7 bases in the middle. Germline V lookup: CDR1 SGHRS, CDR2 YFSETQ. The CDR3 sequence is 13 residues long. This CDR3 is CASSLNWNNEQFF. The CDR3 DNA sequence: TGCGCCAGCAGCTTGAACTGGAACAATGAGCAGTTCTTC.

CDR3 nucleotides: TGTGCCATCAGTGAGTCGGTGGGGCGTATTTCCGGGGAGCTGTTTTTT. The encoded protein is CAISESVGRISGELFF. The chain employs TRBV10-3 and TRBJ2-2, with D possibly TRBD1 on 5 matching bases. Per the germline V gene, CDR1 is ENHRY and CDR2 is SYGVKD. The V gene lost 0 bases and the J gene lost 6 bases, with 14 bases spanning the gap. The CDR3 covers 16 residues.

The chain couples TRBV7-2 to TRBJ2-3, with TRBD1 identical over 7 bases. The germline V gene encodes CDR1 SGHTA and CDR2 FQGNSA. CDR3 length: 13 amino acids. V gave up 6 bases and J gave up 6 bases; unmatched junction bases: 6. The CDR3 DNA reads TGTGCCAGCAGTCTACAGGGGTGGGATACGCAGTATTTT. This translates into CASSLQGWDTQYF.

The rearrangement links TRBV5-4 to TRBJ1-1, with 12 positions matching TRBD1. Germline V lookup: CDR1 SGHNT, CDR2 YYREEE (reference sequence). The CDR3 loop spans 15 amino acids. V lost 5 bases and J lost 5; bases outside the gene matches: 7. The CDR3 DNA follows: TGTGCCAGCAGTCCCGGGACAGGGGGCAAAACTGAAGCTTTCTTT. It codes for CASSPGTGGKTEAFF.

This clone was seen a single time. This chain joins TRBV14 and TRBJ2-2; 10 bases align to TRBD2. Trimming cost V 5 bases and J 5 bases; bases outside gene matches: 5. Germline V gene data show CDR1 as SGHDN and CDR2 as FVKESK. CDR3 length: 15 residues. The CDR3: CASSTGSGRTGELFF. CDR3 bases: TGTGCCAGCAGCACAGGTAGCGGGAGGACCGGGGAGCTGTTTTTT.

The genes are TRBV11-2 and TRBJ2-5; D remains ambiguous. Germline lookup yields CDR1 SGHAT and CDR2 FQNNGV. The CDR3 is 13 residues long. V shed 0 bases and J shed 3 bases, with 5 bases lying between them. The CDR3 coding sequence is TGTGCCAGCAGCTTAGATACCGAAGAGACCCAGTACTTC. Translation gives CASSLDTEETQYF.

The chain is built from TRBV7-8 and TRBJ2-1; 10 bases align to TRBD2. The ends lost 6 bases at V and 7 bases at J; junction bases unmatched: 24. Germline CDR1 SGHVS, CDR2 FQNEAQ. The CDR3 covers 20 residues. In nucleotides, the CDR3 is TGTGCCAGCAGGGAACCGAGACTAGCGGGCATCTCCTCCGTCGGGAATGAGCAGTTCTTC. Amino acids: CASREPRLAGISSVGNEQFF.

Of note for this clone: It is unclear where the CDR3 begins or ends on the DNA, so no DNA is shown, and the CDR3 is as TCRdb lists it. CDR3 sequence: CASSKVGQGALMKKGLFF. The rearrangement links TRBV21-1 to TRBJ1-4; TRBD1, the D gene given by the table, was not confirmed from the DNA. TRBV21-1 is described as a pseudogene. The CDR3 length is 18 residues, termini included.